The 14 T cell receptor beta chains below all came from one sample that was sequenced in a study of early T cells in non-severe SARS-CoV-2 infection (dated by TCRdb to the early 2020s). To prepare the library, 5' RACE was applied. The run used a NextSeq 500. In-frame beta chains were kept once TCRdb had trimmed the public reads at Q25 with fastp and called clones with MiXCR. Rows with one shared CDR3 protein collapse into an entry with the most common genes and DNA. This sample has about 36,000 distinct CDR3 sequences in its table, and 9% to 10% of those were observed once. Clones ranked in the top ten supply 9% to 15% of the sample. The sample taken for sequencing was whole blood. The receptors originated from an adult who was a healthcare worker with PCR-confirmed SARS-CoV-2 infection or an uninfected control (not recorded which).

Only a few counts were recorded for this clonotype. The CDR3 nucleotides are TGTGCCAGCGGAGGGACAGTTAATGAAAAACTGTTTTTT. Protein product: CASGGTVNEKLFF. The J gene is TRBJ1-4, the V gene TRBV4-2; TRBD1 aligns across 7 bases. This CDR3 comprises 13 residues. Germline V CDR1 and CDR2: LGHNA, YNFKEQ. After removal of 8 bases from V and 4 bases from J, the junction contained 4 bases not matched to a gene.

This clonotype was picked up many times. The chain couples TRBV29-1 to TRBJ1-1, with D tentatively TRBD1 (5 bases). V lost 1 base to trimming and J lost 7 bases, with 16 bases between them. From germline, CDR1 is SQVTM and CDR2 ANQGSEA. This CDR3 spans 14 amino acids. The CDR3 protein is CSVEGGRGLREAFF. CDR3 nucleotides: TGCAGCGTTGAAGGGGGAAGGGGCCTCCGTGAAGCTTTCTTT.

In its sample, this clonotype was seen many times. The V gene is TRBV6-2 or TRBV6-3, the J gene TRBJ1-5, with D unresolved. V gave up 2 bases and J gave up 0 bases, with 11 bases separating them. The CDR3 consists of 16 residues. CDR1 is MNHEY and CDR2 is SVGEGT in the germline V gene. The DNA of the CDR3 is TGTGCCAGCAGTTACGAGGTTCCACGTAGCAATCAGCCCCAGCATTTT. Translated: CASSYEVPRSNQPQHF.

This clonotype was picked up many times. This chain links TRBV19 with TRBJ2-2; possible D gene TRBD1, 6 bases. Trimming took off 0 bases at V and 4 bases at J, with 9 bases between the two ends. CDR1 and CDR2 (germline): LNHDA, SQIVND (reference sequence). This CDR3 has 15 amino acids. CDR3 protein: CASSIDPGVTGELFF. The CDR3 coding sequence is TGTGCCAGTAGTATAGATCCAGGGGTCACCGGGGAGCTGTTTTTT.

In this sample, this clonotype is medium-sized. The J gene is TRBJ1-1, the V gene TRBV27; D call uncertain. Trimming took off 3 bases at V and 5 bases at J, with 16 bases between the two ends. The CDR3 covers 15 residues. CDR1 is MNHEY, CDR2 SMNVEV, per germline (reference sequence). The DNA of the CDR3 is TGTGCCAGCAGTTTGGCAGTAAACGTAGGGACTGAAGCTTTCTTT. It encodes CASSLAVNVGTEAFF.

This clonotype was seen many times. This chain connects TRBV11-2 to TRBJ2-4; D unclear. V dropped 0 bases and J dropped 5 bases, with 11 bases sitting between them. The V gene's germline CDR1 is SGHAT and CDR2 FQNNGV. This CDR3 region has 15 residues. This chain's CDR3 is CASSLESYSQNIQYF. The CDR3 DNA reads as TGTGCCAGCAGCTTAGAGTCTTACAGTCAAAACATTCAGTACTTC.

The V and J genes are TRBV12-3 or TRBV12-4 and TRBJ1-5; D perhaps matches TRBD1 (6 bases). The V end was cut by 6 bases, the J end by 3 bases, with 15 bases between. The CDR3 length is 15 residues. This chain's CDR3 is CASRQTLGHNQPQHF. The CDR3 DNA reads TGTGCCAGCAGACAGACACTGGGACACAATCAGCCCCAGCATTTT.

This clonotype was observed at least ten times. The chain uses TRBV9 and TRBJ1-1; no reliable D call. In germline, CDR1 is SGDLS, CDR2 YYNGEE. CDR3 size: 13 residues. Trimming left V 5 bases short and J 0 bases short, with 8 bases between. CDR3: CASSLTVNTEAFF. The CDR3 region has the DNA TGTGCCAGCAGTTTGACGGTGAACACTGAAGCTTTCTTT.

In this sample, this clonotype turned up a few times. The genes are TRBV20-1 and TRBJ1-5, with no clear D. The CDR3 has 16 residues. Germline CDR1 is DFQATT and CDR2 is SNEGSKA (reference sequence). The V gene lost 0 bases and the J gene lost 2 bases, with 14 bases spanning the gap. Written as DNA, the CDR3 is TGCAGTGCTAGAGATCCGGCGGGGTCGGGCAATCAGCCCCAGCATTTT. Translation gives CSARDPAGSGNQPQHF.

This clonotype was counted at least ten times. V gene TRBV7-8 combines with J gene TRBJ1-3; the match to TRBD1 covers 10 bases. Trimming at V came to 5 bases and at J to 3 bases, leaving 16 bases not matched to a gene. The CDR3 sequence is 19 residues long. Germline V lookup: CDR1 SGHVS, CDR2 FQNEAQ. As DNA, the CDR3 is TGTGCCAGCAGCCTAGGCAGGACAGGGGGTATTATTGGTGGAAACACCATATATTTT. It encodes CASSLGRTGGIIGGNTIYF.

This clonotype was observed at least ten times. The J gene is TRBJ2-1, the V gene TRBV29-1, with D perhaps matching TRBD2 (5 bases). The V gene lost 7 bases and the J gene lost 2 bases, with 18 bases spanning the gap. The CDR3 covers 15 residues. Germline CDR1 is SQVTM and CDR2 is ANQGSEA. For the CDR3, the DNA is TGCAGCGCCGACAACGGGGAGTTTGCCTACAATGAGCAGTTCTTC. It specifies CSADNGEFAYNEQFF.

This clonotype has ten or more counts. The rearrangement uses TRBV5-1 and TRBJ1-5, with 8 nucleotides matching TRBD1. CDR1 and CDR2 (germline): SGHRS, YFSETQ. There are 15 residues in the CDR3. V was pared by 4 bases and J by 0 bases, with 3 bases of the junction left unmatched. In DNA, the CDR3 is TGCGCCAGCAGCCCTACAGGGGGTAGCAATCAGCCCCAGCATTTT. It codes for CASSPTGGSNQPQHF.

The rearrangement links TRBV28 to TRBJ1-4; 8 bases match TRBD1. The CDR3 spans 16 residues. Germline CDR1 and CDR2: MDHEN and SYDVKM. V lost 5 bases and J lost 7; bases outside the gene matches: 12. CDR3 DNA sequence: TGTGCCAGCAGTCCACAGGGGGGGCATCGTGGTGAAAAACTGTTTTTT. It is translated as CASSPQGGHRGEKLFF.

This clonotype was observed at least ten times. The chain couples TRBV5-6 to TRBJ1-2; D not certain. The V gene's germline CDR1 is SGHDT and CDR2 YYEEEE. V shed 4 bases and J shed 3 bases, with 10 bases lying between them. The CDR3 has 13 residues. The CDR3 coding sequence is TGTGCCAGCAGCCCCGTTATCGACTATGGCTACACCTTC. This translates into CASSPVIDYGYTF.